Listed below are T cell receptor beta chains from one sample, sequenced in a study of molecular identifiers for immune sequencing clone quantification. TCRdb reprocessed the PCR reads via MiXCR and lists one record per CDR3 protein. The data show approximately 630,000 distinct CDR3 sequences, about 25% seen once. The sample taken for sequencing was naive CD8+ T cells from blood, with Jurkat cell RNA spiked in. Every receptor here comes from a human donor in good health. Some libraries in this study had Jurkat cell RNA spiked in. Each CDR3 is given with its conserved first and last residue. Each record gives: J gene, V gene, D gene, clone size, CDR3 DNA, CDR3 protein. A D gene is named only where the DNA matches it firmly. Only some rows state a clone size, as once, few, many or a class for expanded clones.

j_gene: TRBJ2-7
v_gene: TRBV7-9
d_gene: TRBD2
abundance: many
CDR3nt: TGTGCCAGCAGCTCAGTAGCGGGAGTTAACGAGCAGTACTTC
CDR3aa: CASSSVAGVNEQYF

j_gene: TRBJ2-5
v_gene: TRBV7-9
d_gene: TRBD1
abundance: many
CDR3nt: TGTGCCAGCAGCTTTGCGGGACAGGTCCAAGAGACCCAGTACTTC
CDR3aa: CASSFAGQVQETQYF

j_gene: TRBJ2-3
v_gene: TRBV19
d_gene: NA
abundance: many
CDR3nt: TGTGCCAGTGCCCGAGGGAGCACAGATACGCAGTATTTT
CDR3aa: CASARGSTDTQYF

j_gene: TRBJ2-5
v_gene: TRBV7-2
d_gene: NA
abundance: NA
CDR3nt: TGTGCCAGCAGCGCACCCGGGAGACAAGATACCCAGTACTTC
CDR3aa: CASSAPGRQDTQYF

j_gene: TRBJ2-1
v_gene: TRBV30
d_gene: TRBD2
abundance: many
CDR3nt: TGTGCCTGGAGTAGACTAGCGGGAGGGACGAGCTCCTACAATGAGCAGTTCTTC
CDR3aa: CAWSRLAGGTSSYNEQFF

j_gene: TRBJ2-1
v_gene: TRBV19
d_gene: NA
abundance: NA
CDR3nt: TGTGCCAGTAGCGCCGGGAATGAGAACAATGAGCAGTTCTTC
CDR3aa: CASSAGNENNEQFF

j_gene: TRBJ2-3
v_gene: TRBV4-3
d_gene: NA
abundance: NA
CDR3nt: TGCGCCAGCAGCCAAGAAAGGGCCATAATCCCCACAGATACGCAGTATTTT
CDR3aa: CASSQERAIIPTDTQYF

j_gene: TRBJ2-2
v_gene: TRBV19
d_gene: TRBD2
abundance: many
CDR3nt: TGTGCCAGTAGTAACACAGGACTAGCGGAGAACACCGGGGAGCTGTTTTTT
CDR3aa: CASSNTGLAENTGELFF

j_gene: TRBJ2-3
v_gene: TRBV28
d_gene: TRBD2
abundance: NA
CDR3nt: TGTGCCAGCAGTCCACTAGCGGGAGTAGATACAGATACGCAGTATTTT
CDR3aa: CASSPLAGVDTDTQYF

j_gene: TRBJ2-5
v_gene: TRBV19
d_gene: TRBD2
abundance: NA
CDR3nt: TGTGCCAGTAGTATTTTGACTAGCGGGAAACAAGAGGCCCAGTACTTC
CDR3aa: CASSILTSGKQEAQYF

j_gene: TRBJ1-2
v_gene: TRBV4-2
d_gene: NA
abundance: NA
CDR3nt: TGTGCCAGCAGCCAAGATCTCACTAATCAGGGAATAGAAGGCTACACCTTC
CDR3aa: CASSQDLTNQGIEGYTF

j_gene: TRBJ2-3
v_gene: TRBV30
d_gene: TRBD1
abundance: few
CDR3nt: TGTGCCAGCGGACAGGGGTTCACAGATACGCAGTATTTT
CDR3aa: CASGQGFTDTQYF

j_gene: TRBJ2-7
v_gene: TRBV14
d_gene: TRBD1
abundance: few
CDR3nt: TGTGCCAGCAGCCAAGAGGGACAGGGGTGGTACGAGCAGTACTTC
CDR3aa: CASSQEGQGWYEQYF

j_gene: TRBJ2-2
v_gene: TRBV7-9
d_gene: TRBD1
abundance: many
CDR3nt: TGTGCCAGCAGACGGACAGGGGGCAACACCGGGGAGCTGTTTTTT
CDR3aa: CASRRTGGNTGELFF

j_gene: TRBJ2-3
v_gene: TRBV7-9
d_gene: TRBD2
abundance: many
CDR3nt: TGTGCCAGCAGCTTAGCGCCGATTGGACTAGCGGGAGGAGATACGCAGTATTTT
CDR3aa: CASSLAPIGLAGGDTQYF

j_gene: TRBJ2-3
v_gene: TRBV19
d_gene: NA
abundance: NA
CDR3nt: TGTGCCAGCTCGGAGGGCACCCGGAGCGGAGATACGCAGTATTTT
CDR3aa: CASSEGTRSGDTQYF

j_gene: TRBJ1-1
v_gene: TRBV14
d_gene: TRBD1
abundance: many
CDR3nt: TGTGCCAGCAGCCCACCGGACAGGGCTACTGAAGCTTTCTTT
CDR3aa: CASSPPDRATEAFF

j_gene: TRBJ1-2
v_gene: TRBV20-1
d_gene: TRBD1
abundance: NA
CDR3nt: TGCAGTGCTAGAGATCACTACAGGGGAGGCTACACCTTC
CDR3aa: CSARDHYRGGYTF

j_gene: TRBJ1-1
v_gene: TRBV7-9
d_gene: NA
abundance: many
CDR3nt: TGTGCCAGCCGTTTGGCTGGGACTGAAGCTTTCTTT
CDR3aa: CASRLAGTEAFF

j_gene: TRBJ1-2
v_gene: TRBV6-5
d_gene: NA
abundance: few
CDR3nt: TGTGCCAGCAGTCCCAATCCGGGATCATCTAACTATGGCTACACCTTC
CDR3aa: CASSPNPGSSNYGYTF

j_gene: TRBJ2-7
v_gene: TRBV9
d_gene: NA
abundance: many
CDR3nt: TGTGCCAGCAGCGTAGAAGGAGGTACGGACGAGCAGTACTTC
CDR3aa: CASSVEGGTDEQYF

j_gene: TRBJ2-3
v_gene: TRBV11-2
d_gene: TRBD2
abundance: NA
CDR3nt: TGTGCCAGCACTGGAAACTGGACTGGCGGGGGTTATACGCAGTATTTT
CDR3aa: CASTGNWTGGGYTQYF

j_gene: TRBJ2-1
v_gene: TRBV28
d_gene: NA
abundance: NA
CDR3nt: TGTGCCAGCAGTCCGAAGGGGGGCTCCTACAATGAGCAGTTCTTC
CDR3aa: CASSPKGGSYNEQFF

j_gene: TRBJ2-6
v_gene: TRBV2
d_gene: NA
abundance: NA
CDR3nt: TGTGCCAGCGACCCCTACAGCTCTGGGGCCAACGTCCTGACTTTC
CDR3aa: CASDPYSSGANVLTF

j_gene: TRBJ2-7
v_gene: TRBV5-3
d_gene: NA
abundance: NA
CDR3nt: TGTGCCGTCGGGGGTGGTGGGCAGTACTTC
CDR3aa: CAVGGGGQYF

j_gene: TRBJ2-1
v_gene: TRBV7-8
d_gene: NA
abundance: NA
CDR3nt: TGTGCCGGCAGCTTAACGGGGTTTTGGAATGAGCAGTTCTTC
CDR3aa: CAGSLTGFWNEQFF

j_gene: TRBJ1-5
v_gene: TRBV7-9
d_gene: NA
abundance: many
CDR3nt: TGTGCCAGCAGCCCTAGCACCTATAGCAATCAGCCCCAGCATTTT
CDR3aa: CASSPSTYSNQPQHF

j_gene: TRBJ1-1
v_gene: TRBV6-2/TRBV6-3
d_gene: NA
abundance: few
CDR3nt: TGTGCCAGCAGTTACTCTGTGTGGCATACTGAAGCTTTCTTT
CDR3aa: CASSYSVWHTEAFF

j_gene: TRBJ1-1
v_gene: TRBV29-1
d_gene: NA
abundance: many
CDR3nt: TGCAGCGTTGATCCAGCGAACACTGAAGCTTTCTTT
CDR3aa: CSVDPANTEAFF

j_gene: TRBJ2-4
v_gene: TRBV19
d_gene: NA
abundance: few
CDR3nt: TGTGCCAGTAGGGGAGCCAAAAACATTCAGTACTTC
CDR3aa: CASRGAKNIQYF

j_gene: TRBJ1-1
v_gene: TRBV5-3
d_gene: TRBD1
abundance: NA
CDR3nt: TGTGCCAGCAGCTTTGAACAGGGGGCTTTCGCTGAAGCTTTCTTT
CDR3aa: CASSFEQGAFAEAFF

j_gene: TRBJ2-6
v_gene: TRBV7-3
d_gene: NA
abundance: many
CDR3nt: TGTGCCAGTACTAATCGAAGCTCTGGGGCCAACGTCCTGACTTTC
CDR3aa: CASTNRSSGANVLTF

j_gene: TRBJ1-1
v_gene: TRBV6-2/TRBV6-3
d_gene: NA
abundance: once
CDR3nt: TGTGCCAGCAGTTACCGTGAGGGACTGGACGCTGAAGCTTTCTTT
CDR3aa: CASSYREGLDAEAFF

j_gene: TRBJ2-7
v_gene: TRBV30
d_gene: TRBD2
abundance: NA
CDR3nt: TGTGCTTGGGGGGGTCGGGAGCAGTACTTC
CDR3aa: CAWGGREQYF

j_gene: TRBJ1-2
v_gene: TRBV28
d_gene: NA
abundance: many
CDR3nt: TGTGCCATCAGGGACGTCTATGGCTACACCTTC
CDR3aa: CAIRDVYGYTF

j_gene: TRBJ2-5
v_gene: TRBV15
d_gene: TRBD2
abundance: NA
CDR3nt: TGTGCCACCAGCAGAGATCTCGGGGGAGGGGAGACCCAGTACTTC
CDR3aa: CATSRDLGGGETQYF

j_gene: TRBJ2-5
v_gene: TRBV6-2/TRBV6-3
d_gene: TRBD2
abundance: NA
CDR3nt: TGTGCCAGCACCCGACTAGCGGGGTACACCGAGACCCAGTACTTC
CDR3aa: CASTRLAGYTETQYF

j_gene: TRBJ1-1
v_gene: TRBV3-1
d_gene: TRBD1
abundance: few
CDR3nt: TGTGCCAGCAGCCTAACCGGGACAGGGGACAACACTGAAGCTTTCTTT
CDR3aa: CASSLTGTGDNTEAFF

j_gene: TRBJ2-2
v_gene: TRBV2
d_gene: NA
abundance: NA
CDR3nt: TGTGCCAGCAGTGAACAACCTAACACCGGGGAGCTGTTTTTT
CDR3aa: CASSEQPNTGELFF

j_gene: TRBJ1-5
v_gene: TRBV19
d_gene: NA
abundance: many
CDR3nt: TGTGCCAGTAGGGGTGGTCAGCCCCAGCATTTT
CDR3aa: CASRGGQPQHF

j_gene: TRBJ2-7
v_gene: TRBV10-3
d_gene: NA
abundance: few
CDR3nt: TGTGCCATCAGTGAGGCAGGTTTATCCTACGAGCAGTACTTC
CDR3aa: CAISEAGLSYEQYF

j_gene: TRBJ1-5
v_gene: TRBV4-3
d_gene: NA
abundance: many
CDR3nt: TGCGCCAGCAGCCAAGATTTCTGGGGCGGCAATCAGCCCCAGCATTTT
CDR3aa: CASSQDFWGGNQPQHF

j_gene: TRBJ2-3
v_gene: TRBV2
d_gene: TRBD1
abundance: many
CDR3nt: TGTGCCAGCAGTGTTTTCTGGGACAGGGCCCCAGATACGCAGTATTTT
CDR3aa: CASSVFWDRAPDTQYF